This is a list of T cell receptor beta chains from one sample in a study of OX40 agonist ivuxolimab in advanced cancers. This table comes from immunoSEQ multiplex PCR, and its TCRdb copy is limited to in-frame clones, with some not included. The sample lists about 46,000 clones; roughly 85% were seen once. The material sequenced was CD4+ or CD8+ T cells sorted from blood, taken in a trial of the OX40 agonist ivuxolimab. These receptors came from an adult with an advanced solid tumor such as melanoma, head and neck, liver or kidney cancer. CDR3s include the opening cysteine and the closing phenylalanine or tryptophan. D genes are given only for firm matches.

TRBJ2-1 NA TRBV7-9 TGTGCCAGCAGCTTGCCCCTGTGGAGGGGGGGCAATGAGCAGTTCTTC CASSLPLWRGGNEQFF
TRBJ1-2 NA TRBV29-1 TGCAGCGTTGAAGACTACCTCTATGGCTACACCTTC CSVEDYLYGYTF
TRBJ2-7 NA TRBV21-1 TGTGCCAGCATCACAGGGGATAAGGGCGAGCAGTACTTC CASITGDKGEQYF
TRBJ1-2 NA TRBV10-1 TGCGCCAGCAGAGGTACAGTAAACTATGGCTACACCTTC CASRGTVNYGYTF
TRBJ2-3 NA TRBV21-1 TGTGCCAGCAGCAAAGGTAGAGATACGCAGTATTTT CASSKGRDTQYF
TRBJ1-6 TRBD1 TRBV28 TGTGCCAGCAGAGCGACAGGGGATAATTCACCCCTCCACTTT CASRATGDNSPLHF
TRBJ2-7 NA TRBV6-5 TGTGCCAGCAGTTACGATGCGGGAACCTCCTACGAGCAGTACTTC CASSYDAGTSYEQYF
TRBJ1-4 NA TRBV19 TGTGCCAGTACCCCTGGGCCGCGGGGAGGAAAACTGTTTTTT CASTPGPRGGKLFF
TRBJ2-2 NA TRBV5-1 TGCGCCAGCAGTAGTGGTCCGAACACCGGGGAGCTGTTTTTT CASSSGPNTGELFF
TRBJ1-4 NA TRBV2 TGTGCCAGCAAGGGGGGGGGATTCGGTGAAAAACTGTTTTTT CASKGGGFGEKLFF
TRBJ2-7 TRBD1 TRBV7-9 TGTGCCAGCAGCTTATTTTTTCGGACAGGGGGCCCTACCGAGCAGTACTTC CASSLFFRTGGPTEQYF